Following are 29 T cell receptor beta chains from one sample sequenced in a study of cytomegalovirus exposure and HLA in healthy donors. In the PCR, 60 Vbeta and 13 Jbeta primers were used. The method was immunoSEQ multiplex PCR; TCRdb's version includes in-frame clones alone and lacks a portion of them. The table lists about 130,000 clones, roughly 70% of them singletons. The specimen was PBMCs. These receptors were obtained from a man younger than 35 in good health and CMV-seropositive.

The chain joins TRBV5-1 to TRBJ1-1, with TRBD1 matching over 7 bases. This CDR3 has 17 residues. Germline CDR1 SGHRS, CDR2 YFSETQ. V was pared by 5 bases and J by 0 bases, with 13 bases of the junction left unmatched. The CDR3 reads CASSRGTVAPMNTEAFF. The CDR3 DNA is TGCGCCAGCAGTCGCGGGACAGTAGCTCCCATGAACACTGAAGCTTTCTTT.

V gene TRBV6-1 combines with J gene TRBJ1-1; D is perhaps TRBD1 (6 bases). CDR1 MNHNS and CDR2 SASEGT come from the germline V gene. The CDR3 runs 10 residues. Between the trimmed V and J ends, which lost 11 bases and 7 bases, there was a span of 11 bases. The CDR3 DNA sequence: TGTGCCGCGGCCAGGGGTGAAGCTTTCTTT. It is translated as CAAARGEAFF.

This clone was recorded only once. V usage is TRBV12-5 and J usage is TRBJ2-2; D might be TRBD2 (6 bases). CDR1 and CDR2 from the germline V gene are LGHNT and FRNRAP. Trimming took off 0 bases at V and 5 bases at J, with 13 bases between the two ends. The CDR3 extends over 16 amino acids. This CDR3 is CASGLVRLVKTGELFF. The CDR3 DNA sequence: TGTGCTAGTGGTTTGGTAAGACTAGTAAAAACCGGGGAGCTGTTTTTT.

The V gene is TRBV18, the J gene TRBJ1-2, with a weak D call TRBD1 (5 bases). The CDR3 extends over 16 amino acids. Between the trimmed V and J ends, which lost 3 bases and 4 bases, there was a span of 18 bases. Germline V gene lookup returns CDR1 KGHSH and CDR2 LQKENI. CDR3 in DNA: TGTGCCAGCTCACCTCCGTCAGGGTCGTTTGCCTATGGCTACACCTTC. It specifies CASSPPSGSFAYGYTF.

The chain combines TRBV7-2 with TRBJ2-7; no reliable D call. Germline V gene lookup returns CDR1 SGHTA and CDR2 FQGNSA. This CDR3 is built from 13 residues. Trimming took 1 base from V and 2 from J, leaving 6 bases between them. The DNA for the CDR3 is TGTGCCAGCAGCTTAGTACCGGCCTACGAGCAGTACTTC. The encoded protein is CASSLVPAYEQYF.

CDR3 coding DNA: TGCGCCAGCAGCCAAAATCGTAGAACAGGGGGCGGGGGCACTGAAGCTTTCTTT. This sequence encodes CASSQNRRTGGGGTEAFF. This chain connects TRBV4-3 to TRBJ1-1; 9 bases are a match to TRBD1. Germline values: CDR1 LGHNA, CDR2 YSLEER. The CDR3 length is 18 residues. With V trimmed by 2 bases and J by 4 bases, 14 bases remained unmatched.

The chain couples TRBV4-3 to TRBJ2-1, with 9 bases lining up with TRBD2. The V segment lost 0 bases and the J segment 4 bases; nucleotides outside the gene matches: 4. The CDR3 is 16 residues long. Looked up from germline, CDR1 is LGHNA and CDR2 is YSLEER. The CDR3 bases are TGCGCCAGCAGCCAAGATCGACTAGCGGCTTACAATGAGCAGTTCTTC. This encodes CASSQDRLAAYNEQFF.

The chain carries TRBV2 and TRBJ1-5; D call uncertain. The V end lost 6 bases, the J end lost 0 bases, and 15 bases lay between the germline ends. Germline V gene data show CDR1 as SNHLY and CDR2 as FYNNEI. CDR3 length equals 16 residues. CDR3 residues: CASRSRNMYSNQPQHF. CDR3 nucleotides: TGTGCCAGCAGGAGCAGGAATATGTATAGCAATCAGCCCCAGCATTTT. Full variable domain (rest looked up from reference TRBV2 and TRBJ1-5): EPEVTQTPSHQVTQMGQEVILRCVPISNHLYFYWYRQILGQKVEFLVSFYNNEISEKSEIFDDQFSVERPDGSNFTLKIRSTKLEDSAMYFCASRSRNMYSNQPQHFGDGTRLSIL.

The chain uses TRBV7-9 and TRBJ1-5; tentative D call: TRBD1 (5 bases). Looked up from germline, CDR1 is SEHNR and CDR2 is FQNEAQ (reference sequence). V shed 2 bases and J shed 4 bases, with 12 bases lying between them. The CDR3 totals 15 residues. CDR3 bases: TGTGCCAGCAGCTTATCGGGCAGGGCAAATCAGCCCCAGCATTTT. Protein: CASSLSGRANQPQHF.

V and J are TRBV29-1 and TRBJ1-5; possible D gene TRBD1, 5 bases. Germline CDR1 reads SQVTM; CDR2 reads ANQGSEA. V gave up 6 bases and J gave up 0 bases, with 12 bases separating them. This CDR3 spans 14 amino acids. CDR3 in amino acids: CSVRTPYSNQPQHF. CDR3 in DNA: TGCAGCGTCAGGACACCTTATAGCAATCAGCCCCAGCATTTT.

The chain links TRBV7-9 to TRBJ2-1, with D possibly being TRBD1 (7 bases). Germline V lookup: CDR1 SEHNR, CDR2 FQNEAQ (reference sequence). This CDR3 contains 14 residues. V was clipped by 9 bases and J by 7 bases, with 19 bases between them. The CDR3 nucleotides are TGTGCCAGTAGCGGCAGGGGGTTGGGGAATGAGCAGTTCTTC. Translation gives CASSGRGLGNEQFF.

The genes are TRBV6-5 and TRBJ2-1, with 13 positions matching TRBD2. V trimming: 7 bases; J trimming: 6 bases; junction bases outside the gene matches: 6. The CDR3 is made up of 15 amino acids. Per the germline V gene, CDR1 is MNHEY and CDR2 is SVGAGI. In DNA form, the CDR3 reads TGTGCCAGCACACTAGCGGGAGGGCCTTTCAATGAGCAGTTCTTC. This gives the protein CASTLAGGPFNEQFF.

The chain has TRBV4-2 and TRBJ1-3; a weak D match, TRBD1 (6 bases). CDR1 and CDR2 (germline): LGHNA, YNFKEQ. V lost 0 bases, J lost 2 bases, and 11 bases lay in between. The CDR3 has 16 amino acids. The CDR3 region has the DNA TGTGCCAGCAGCCAAGATCTGACAGGAGCTGGAAACACCATATATTTT. Amino acids: CASSQDLTGAGNTIYF.

This CDR3 is CASSLDTGIYTEAFF. For the CDR3, the DNA is TGTGCCAGCAGCTTGGATACCGGGATTTACACTGAAGCTTTCTTT. V and J are TRBV11-3 and TRBJ1-1; no clear D gene. The germline V gene has CDR1 SGHNT and CDR2 YENEEA. This CDR3 has 15 amino acids. V lost 3 bases, J lost 3 bases, and 14 bases lay in between.

V gene TRBV7-2 combines with J gene TRBJ2-3, with D maybe TRBD2 (5 bases). CDR3 length equals 15 residues. Looked up from germline, CDR1 is SGHTA and CDR2 is FQGNSA. V lost 3 bases and J lost 7, with 17 bases in between. The CDR3 protein is CASSLSRAVVNTQYF. The CDR3 DNA reads TGTGCCAGCAGCTTGTCGAGGGCGGTGGTTAATACGCAGTATTTT. The variable domain in full, with the rest retrieved from reference TRBV7-2 and TRBJ2-3, is GAGVSQSPSNKVTEKGKDVELRCDPISGHTALYWYRQSLGQGLEFLIYFQGNSAPDKSGLPSDRFSAERTGGSVSTLTIQRTQQEDSAVYLCASSLSRAVVNTQYFGPGTRLTVL.

The chain couples TRBV28 to TRBJ2-5; perhaps TRBD2 as D (7 bases). The CDR3 runs to 16 residues. Germline CDR1 and CDR2: MDHEN and SYDVKM. The V end lost 6 bases, the J end lost 0 bases, and 17 bases lay between the germline ends. The CDR3 bases are TGTGCCAGCAGCCTCGGGGGGCGGTACTACCAAGAGACCCAGTACTTC. Translating it yields CASSLGGRYYQETQYF.

The chain has TRBV30 and TRBJ1-5; 9 bases are a match to TRBD1. With 2 bases clipped from V and 1 base from J, the junction kept 6 bases outside the gene matches. Germline lookup yields CDR1 GTSNPN and CDR2 SVGIG (reference sequence). This CDR3 has 16 residues. The CDR3 loop is CAWSLGTGRSNQPQHF. CDR3 nucleotide sequence: TGTGCCTGGAGTCTTGGGACAGGGAGAAGCAATCAGCCCCAGCATTTT.

This sequence joins TRBV6-6 and TRBJ1-5, with D possibly TRBD1 on 5 matching bases. The germline V gene encodes CDR1 MNHNY and CDR2 SVGAGI (reference sequence). V was cut by 4 bases and J by 2 bases, with 6 bases left in between. The CDR3 is 13 residues long. The CDR3 loop is CASSSGRNQPQHF. The CDR3 nucleotides read TGTGCCAGCAGTTCAGGGCGCAATCAGCCCCAGCATTTT.

The chain couples TRBV28 to TRBJ1-5; TRBD1 is a possible D gene (5 bases). There are 18 residues in the CDR3. The germline V gene encodes CDR1 MDHEN and CDR2 SYDVKM. With 1 base removed from V and 2 bases from J, the gap between germline ends came to 18 bases. CDR3 in DNA: TGTGCCAGCAGTTTATCTTTGGGTAGCGGGGCGGGCAATCAGCCCCAGCATTTT. Translating gives CASSLSLGSGAGNQPQHF. The entire variable domain, with the rest obtained from reference TRBV28 and TRBJ1-5, is as follows: DVKVTQSSRYLVKRTGEKVFLECVQDMDHENMFWYRQDPGLGLRLIYFSYDVKMKEKGDIPEGYSVSREKKERFSLILESASTNQTSMYLCASSLSLGSGAGNQPQHFGDGTRLSIL.

This rearrangement joins TRBV6-5 to TRBJ1-2; D gene ambiguous. The length of the CDR3 is 14 residues. Germline CDR1 MNHEY, CDR2 SVGAGI. Trimming left V 5 bases short and J 7 bases short, with 17 bases between. CDR3 nucleotide sequence: TGTGCCAGCAGTACTCCGGACTTCCTAGGTGGCTACACCTTC. As protein: CASSTPDFLGGYTF.

V gene TRBV5-4 combines with J gene TRBJ2-6, with 8 bases fitting TRBD1. From germline, CDR1 is SGHNT and CDR2 YYREEE (reference sequence). V lost 3 bases, J lost 0 bases, and 5 bases stayed unmatched. The CDR3 sequence is 17 residues long. The CDR3 reads CASSSRQGISGANVLTF. CDR3 coding DNA: TGTGCCAGCAGCTCGCGACAGGGGATCTCTGGGGCCAACGTCCTGACTTTC.

The rearrangement joins TRBV7-2 to TRBJ2-7; 8 positions match TRBD2. In germline, CDR1 is SGHTA, CDR2 FQGNSA. Germline trimming cut 5 bases from V and 2 bases from J; bases unmatched to any gene: 8. This CDR3 has 15 residues. The CDR3 protein is CASSRLRGGPYEQYF. The CDR3 DNA reads TGTGCCAGCAGCAGACTCCGGGGGGGCCCCTACGAGCAGTACTTC.

V is TRBV12-5 and J is TRBJ1-1; D might be TRBD1 (5 bases). V was clipped by 3 bases and J by 5 bases, with 7 bases between them. CDR1 is LGHNT, CDR2 FRNRAP, per germline. This CDR3 is built from 12 residues. CDR3 protein: CASGLTGTEAFF. The CDR3 coding sequence is TGTGCTAGTGGTTTAACAGGAACTGAAGCTTTCTTT. Filled out from reference TRBV12-5 and TRBJ1-1, the complete variable domain reads DARVTQTPRHKVTEMGQEVTMRCQPILGHNTVFWYRQTMMQGLELLAYFRNRAPLDDSGMPKDRFSAEMPDATLATLKIQPSEPRDSAVYFCASGLTGTEAFFGQGTRLTVV.

This chain uses TRBV2 with TRBJ2-1; TRBD1 agrees at 8 bases. Germline V CDR1 and CDR2: SNHLY, FYNNEI. V was clipped by 6 bases and J by 8 bases; unmatched bases: 3. CDR3 length equals 12 residues. The CDR3 here is CASREQGDEQFF. In DNA form, the CDR3 reads TGTGCCAGCAGGGAACAGGGGGATGAGCAGTTCTTC.

The gene calls are TRBV5-1 and TRBJ1-4; TRBD1 might be the D (6 bases). Germline V gene data show CDR1 as SGHRS and CDR2 as YFSETQ. V lost 3 bases and J 8 bases, leaving 17 bases between the germline ends. CDR3 length: 15 residues. CDR3 region: CASSSSGGAGEKLFF. Here the CDR3 DNA reads TGCGCCAGCAGCTCCTCGGGGGGGGCGGGGGAAAAACTGTTTTTT.

This clone was observed a single time. V gene TRBV12-2 combines with J gene TRBJ1-5. TRBV12-2 has pseudogene status. The CDR3 extends over 18 amino acids. CDR3 loop: CASRAHRGGGKSNQPQHF. The DNA for the CDR3 is TGTGCAAGTCGCGCGCACCGAGGGGGGGGCAAAAGCAATCAGCCCCAGCATTTT.

The rearrangement links TRBV7-9 to TRBJ1-1; possibly TRBD1 for D (5 bases). V lost 6 bases and J 2 bases, leaving 13 bases between the germline ends. The CDR3 is 14 residues long. Germline values: CDR1 SEHNR, CDR2 FQNEAQ (reference sequence). CDR3 residues: CASRRNQGNTEAFF. CDR3 sequence (DNA): TGTGCCAGCAGACGAAACCAGGGTAACACTGAAGCTTTCTTT.

The chain is built from TRBV15 and TRBJ2-6; 11 nucleotides match TRBD2. The CDR3 contains 18 residues. J lost 0 bases, V lost 3 bases, and 4 bases had no gene match. Germline V CDR1 and CDR2: LNHNV, YYDKDF (reference sequence). The CDR3 here is CATSRIAGGGSGANVLTF. The CDR3 nucleotides are TGTGCCACCAGCAGGATAGCGGGGGGGGGCTCTGGGGCCAACGTCCTGACTTTC.

This chain joins TRBV29-1 and TRBJ2-3, with 13 bases fitting TRBD2. This CDR3 has 16 amino acids. Per the germline V gene, CDR1 is SQVTM and CDR2 is ANQGSEA. V was clipped by 7 bases and J by 4 bases; unmatched bases: 11. The CDR3 DNA follows: TGCAGCGCCCCGCCCAGGACTAGCGGGAGACCAGATACGCAGTATTTT. Amino acid sequence: CSAPPRTSGRPDTQYF.